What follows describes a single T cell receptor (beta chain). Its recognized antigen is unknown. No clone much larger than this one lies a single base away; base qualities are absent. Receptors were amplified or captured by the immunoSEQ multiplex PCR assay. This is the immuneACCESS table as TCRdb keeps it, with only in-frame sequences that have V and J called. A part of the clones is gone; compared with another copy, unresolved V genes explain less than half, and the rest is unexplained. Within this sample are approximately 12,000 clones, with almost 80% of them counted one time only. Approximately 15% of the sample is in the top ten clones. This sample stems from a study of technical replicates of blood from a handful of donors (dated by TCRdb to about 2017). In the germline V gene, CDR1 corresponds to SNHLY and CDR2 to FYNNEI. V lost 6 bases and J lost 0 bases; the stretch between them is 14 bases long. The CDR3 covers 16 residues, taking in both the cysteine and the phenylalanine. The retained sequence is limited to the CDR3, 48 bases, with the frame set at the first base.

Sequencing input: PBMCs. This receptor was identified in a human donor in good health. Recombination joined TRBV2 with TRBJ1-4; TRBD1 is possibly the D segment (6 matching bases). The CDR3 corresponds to CASSLRQVATNEKLFF. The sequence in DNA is TGTGCCAGCAGCCTGAGACAGGTTGCAACTAATGAAAAACTGTTTTTT.